What follows are 13 T cell receptor beta chains derived from one specimen sequenced in a study of shared clonotypes between healthy human individuals. Profiling relied on immunoSEQ multiplex PCR, and the TCRdb table lists in-frame clones only, not all of them. The top ten hold 0.35% to 0.45% of the sample, which has approximately 2.5 million clones, 80% to 95% seen once. Sequenced input: naive CD4+ T cells from PBMCs. Documented subset: CD45RA+ positively selected. The source is a man younger than 35 in good health. Some clones in this sample may be carry-over from other donors' samples.

This clone was counted once. This chain joins TRBV7-9 and TRBJ2-3; D not certain. This CDR3 is built from 12 residues. Per germline, CDR1 SEHNR and CDR2 FQNEAQ (reference sequence). Trimming took 7 bases from V and 1 from J, leaving 6 bases between them. The CDR3 DNA reads as TGTGCCAGCACCCGGGGCACAGATACGCAGTATTTT. Its translation: CASTRGTDTQYF.

A note on this clone: The junction departs from the called germline gene at one end, perhaps through a read error. This rearrangement joins TRBV28 to TRBJ2-3, with 8 positions matching TRBD1. CDR1 is MDHEN and CDR2 is SYDVKM in the germline V gene. The CDR3 is made up of 10 amino acids. The CDR3 coding sequence is TGTGCCAGCAGTGCGACAGGGGTAGATTTT. Its protein is CASSATGVDF.

This chain connects TRBV2 to TRBJ1-2; 9 positions agree with TRBD1. V trimming: 4 bases; J trimming: 6 bases; junction bases outside the gene matches: 9. Germline lookup yields CDR1 SNHLY and CDR2 FYNNEI. This CDR3 has 15 amino acids. The CDR3 loop is CASSAIWTGEDGYTF. CDR3 coding DNA: TGTGCCAGCAGTGCGATATGGACAGGGGAAGATGGCTACACCTTC.

The chain carries TRBV6-5 and TRBJ2-1; no reliable D call. Germline loops: CDR1 MNHEY, CDR2 SVGAGI. The CDR3 has 13 residues. V lost 6 bases to trimming and J lost 6 bases, with 12 bases between them. CDR3 in DNA: TGTGCCAGCAGACGCGGTGGACCCAATGAGCAGTTCTTC. It specifies CASRRGGPNEQFF.

This clone was observed a single time. This chain joins TRBV5-1 and TRBJ1-1; D gene ambiguous. Germline loops: CDR1 SGHRS, CDR2 YFSETQ. The V gene lost 6 bases and the J gene lost 1 base, with 7 bases spanning the gap. This CDR3 has 12 residues. CDR3 residues: CASNSPNTEAFF. For the CDR3, the DNA is TGCGCCAGCAACAGCCCGAACACTGAAGCTTTCTTT.

This chain's CDR3 is CASSLRPGAQHF. CDR3 nucleotide sequence: TGTGCCAGCAGCCTTAGACCCGGGGCCCAGCATTTT. The chain recombines TRBV5-8 with TRBJ1-5, with D hard to call. The CDR3 sequence is 12 residues long. Germline V gene data show CDR1 as SGHTS and CDR2 as YDEGEE. Trimming cost V 4 bases and J 11 bases, with 13 bases left between them.

This clone was counted a single time. The gene calls are TRBV28 and TRBJ2-7; D remains ambiguous. Germline CDR1 reads MDHEN; CDR2 reads SYDVKM. CDR3 length equals 17 residues. V gave up 5 bases and J gave up 3 bases, with 23 bases separating them. This CDR3 is CASSSLPRVAGHYEQYF. As DNA, the CDR3 is TGTGCCAGCAGTAGCCTTCCCCGGGTGGCAGGCCACTACGAGCAGTACTTC.

CDR3 DNA: TGTGCCAGCAGTTTAAATAAGGTCACGAGGAGGGGCGAAAAACTGTTTTTT. Translated, it gives CASSLNKVTRRGEKLFF. The V gene is TRBV27, the J gene TRBJ1-4, with D possibly TRBD1 on 5 matching bases. Germline V gene data show CDR1 as MNHEY and CDR2 as SMNVEV (reference sequence). This CDR3 is 17 amino acids long. Trimming took off 2 bases at V and 8 bases at J, with 21 bases between the two ends.

The rearrangement joins TRBV5-1 to TRBJ1-5; D unclear. From germline, CDR1 is SGHRS and CDR2 YFSETQ. The germline V and J ends were trimmed by 0 bases and 4 bases, with 8 bases remaining between them. The CDR3 has 14 amino acids. CDR3 DNA: TGCGCCAGCAGCTTGGGGGGTTGGAATCAGCCCCAGCATTTT. The encoded protein is CASSLGGWNQPQHF.

The V gene is TRBV7-9, the J gene TRBJ2-5; a weak D match, TRBD1 (5 bases). In germline, CDR1 is SEHNR, CDR2 FQNEAQ (reference sequence). This CDR3 has 18 residues. V lost 5 bases, J lost 3 bases, and 25 bases lay in between. CDR3: CASSEQGFWGRSEETQYF. DNA of the CDR3: TGTGCCAGCAGCGAACAAGGATTTTGGGGCAGGTCTGAAGAGACCCAGTACTTC.

The rearrangement links TRBV5-6 to TRBJ1-5, with D perhaps matching TRBD1 (6 bases). The CDR3 has 13 amino acids. Germline V gene sequence: CDR1 SGHDT, CDR2 YYEEEE. The CDR3 region has the DNA TGTCGAGAGGGGGAGGAAAGCAATCAGCCCCAGCATTTT. It translates to CREGEESNQPQHF.

The genes are TRBV2 and TRBJ2-7; 8 bases match TRBD1. CDR1 and CDR2 from the germline V gene are SNHLY and FYNNEI. This CDR3 has 14 amino acids. The ends lost 0 bases at V and 4 bases at J; junction bases unmatched: 2. The CDR3 DNA reads as TGTGCCAGCAGTGAAGCGACAGGGGTTTACGAGCAGTACTTC. This gives the protein CASSEATGVYEQYF.

This sequence joins TRBV29-1 and TRBJ2-7; weak D call: TRBD2 (5 bases). The CDR3 length is 14 residues. The V and J ends lost 3 bases and 4 bases respectively, with 16 bases between them. In germline, CDR1 is SQVTM, CDR2 ANQGSEA. The CDR3 reads CSVEVPGTLYEQYF. Written as DNA, the CDR3 is TGCAGCGTTGAGGTACCGGGAACCCTTTACGAGCAGTACTTC.